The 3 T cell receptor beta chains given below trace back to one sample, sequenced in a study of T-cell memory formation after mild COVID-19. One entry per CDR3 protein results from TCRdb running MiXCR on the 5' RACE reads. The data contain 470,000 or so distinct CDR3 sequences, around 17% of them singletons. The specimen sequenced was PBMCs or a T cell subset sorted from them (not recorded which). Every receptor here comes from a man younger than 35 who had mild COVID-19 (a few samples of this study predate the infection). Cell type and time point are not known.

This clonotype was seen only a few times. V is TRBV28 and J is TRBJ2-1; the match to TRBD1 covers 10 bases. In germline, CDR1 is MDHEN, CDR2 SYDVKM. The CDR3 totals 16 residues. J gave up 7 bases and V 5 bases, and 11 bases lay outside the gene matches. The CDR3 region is CASSIDPGQGTNEQFF. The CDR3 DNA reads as TGTGCCAGCAGTATCGACCCGGGACAGGGGACGAATGAGCAGTTCTTC.

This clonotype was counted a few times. The CDR3 here is CASSYDGVSQETQYF. The CDR3 nucleotides read TGTGCCAGCAGTTACGACGGAGTGAGCCAAGAGACCCAGTACTTC. The gene calls are TRBV6-5 and TRBJ2-5; unclear D gene. Trimming pared 2 bases from V and 1 base from J, leaving 11 bases between. The CDR3 sequence is 15 residues long. Germline assignment: CDR1 MNHEY and CDR2 SVGAGI.

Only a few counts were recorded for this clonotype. Here the CDR3 reads CASRGPGTYSYNEQFF. For the CDR3, the DNA is TGTGCCAGCAGGGGTCCCGGGACCTATTCCTACAATGAGCAGTTCTTC. J is TRBJ2-1 and V is TRBV14; D may be TRBD1 or TRBD2 (5 bases each). Germline V gene data show CDR1 as SGHDN and CDR2 as FVKESK. V was cut by 6 bases and J by 1 base, with 16 bases left in between. The CDR3 totals 16 residues.